The present T cell receptor beta chain was sequenced within a study of T cell responses to AZD1222 COVID-19 vaccine. The CDR3 is made up of 14 amino acids. Details on this clone: Its matching antigen is unknown.

This table comes from immunoSEQ multiplex PCR, and its TCRdb copy is limited to in-frame clones, with some not included. Of 100,000 to 120,000 clones in the sample, about 90% were seen once. The study, taken as a whole, reports: The peak T cell response came first, and repertoires were sampled only after it. Among the donors, most were white British and more were female, and clonal diversity was possibly underestimated. Unmutated variant regions are reportedly targeted by nearly half of spike-specific TCRs.

The chain employs TRBV12-2 and TRBJ2-1; the listed D gene, TRBD2, was not tested against the DNA. TRBV12-2 is given as a pseudogene. This specimen consisted of peripheral blood, obtained on day 0 of AZD1222 vaccination. The TCR sequence derives from an adult in good health. The CDR3 here is CASRFLRPGDEQFF. CDR3 coding DNA: TGTGCAAGTCGCTTTCTTCGACCGGGGGATGAGCAGTTCTTC.